This T cell receptor (beta chain) was found in a study of T cell repertoires in cytomegalovirus infection. Overall study: CMV infection together with matching HLA type was indicated by public TCR beta signatures. Findings and limits, study-wide: It was HLA-C-restricted CMV-specific TCR beta clonotypes that dominated the response ex vivo. The study identified carriers of CMV plus the relevant HLA from cumulative public TCR beta family frequency.

Each CDR3 protein gets one entry after TCRdb re-called the reads with MiXCR. In the table there are some 400,000 distinct CDR3 sequences, about 33% of which are singletons. This clonotype was seen a handful of times. Its antigen is currently unknown. The length of the CDR3 is 13 residues. Germline CDR1 is DFQATT and CDR2 is SNEGSKA (reference sequence). V lost 6 bases to trimming and J lost 5 bases; unmatched junction nucleotides: 7. Sequenced sample: PBMCs. This chain links TRBV20-1 with TRBJ1-5, with TRBD1 matching over 7 bases. The receptor was isolated from a human donor in good health (CMV status not recorded). Some clones in this sample may be carry-over from other donors' samples. Here the CDR3 DNA reads TGCAGTGCCACACTAACAGGGGATCAGCCCCAGCATTTT. Residues: CSATLTGDQPQHF.